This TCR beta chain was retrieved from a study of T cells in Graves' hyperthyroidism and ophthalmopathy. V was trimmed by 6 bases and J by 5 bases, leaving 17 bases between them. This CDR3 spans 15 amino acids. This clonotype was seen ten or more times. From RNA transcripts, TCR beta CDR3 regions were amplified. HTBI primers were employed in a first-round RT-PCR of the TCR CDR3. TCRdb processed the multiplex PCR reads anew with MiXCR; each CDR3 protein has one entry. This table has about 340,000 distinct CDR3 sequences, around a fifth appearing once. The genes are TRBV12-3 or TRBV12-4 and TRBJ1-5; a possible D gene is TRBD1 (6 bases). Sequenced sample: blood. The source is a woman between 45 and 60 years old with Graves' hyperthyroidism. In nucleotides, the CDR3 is TGTGCCAGCAGCTCTACGGACAGTTCCGATCAGCCCCAGCATTTT. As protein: CASSSTDSSDQPQHF.